One and the same sample provided the 7 T cell receptor beta chains below, sequenced in a study of OX40 agonist ivuxolimab in advanced cancers. Generated by immunoSEQ multiplex PCR, the TCRdb table keeps only in-frame clones and is missing some. The sample includes about 48,000 clones, 70% to 90% seen only once; the top ten take 45% to 55%. The sample in question was CD4+ or CD8+ T cells sorted from blood, obtained in a trial of the OX40 agonist ivuxolimab. The origin of the receptors is an adult with an advanced solid tumor such as melanoma, head and neck, liver or kidney cancer.

The rearrangement joins TRBV27 to TRBJ1-4; tentative D call: TRBD1 (6 bases). This CDR3 is built from 11 residues. V lost 8 bases and J 10 bases, leaving 11 bases between the germline ends. CDR1 is MNHEY and CDR2 is SMNVEV in the germline V gene (reference sequence). The CDR3 region is CASGQIGKLFF. CDR3 coding DNA: TGTGCCAGCGGACAGATCGGAAAACTGTTTTTT. The variable domain in full, with the rest retrieved from reference TRBV27 and TRBJ1-4, is EAQVTQNPRYLITVTGKKLTVTCSQNMNHEYMSWYRQDPGLGLRQIYYSMNVEVTDKGDVPEGYKVSRKEKRNFPLILESPSPNQTSLYFCASGQIGKLFFGSGTQLSVL.

The chain couples TRBV28 to TRBJ1-4; D perhaps matches TRBD1 (6 bases). This CDR3 has 13 residues. Germline loops: CDR1 MDHEN, CDR2 SYDVKM. The V gene lost 5 bases and the J gene lost 6 bases, with 10 bases spanning the gap. The DNA of the CDR3 is TGTGCCAGCAGTCCCCGGACAGATGAAAAACTGTTTTTT. This sequence encodes CASSPRTDEKLFF. Together with reference TRBV28 and TRBJ1-4, the CDR3 gives the full variable domain: DVKVTQSSRYLVKRTGEKVFLECVQDMDHENMFWYRQDPGLGLRLIYFSYDVKMKEKGDIPEGYSVSREKKERFSLILESASTNQTSMYLCASSPRTDEKLFFGSGTQLSVL.

This clone was detected once. The chain has TRBV2 and TRBJ1-5; D is unclear. The CDR3 is 16 amino acids. Germline CDR1 and CDR2: SNHLY and FYNNEI. V was shortened by 2 bases and J by 2 bases, with 13 bases between the two germline ends. Here the CDR3 DNA reads TGTGCCAGCAGTGAACACAGAACGATTGGCAATCAGCCCCAGCATTTT. The encoded protein is CASSEHRTIGNQPQHF.

The V gene is TRBV30, the J gene TRBJ2-7; no clear D gene. This CDR3 spans 12 amino acids. Germline V gene data show CDR1 as GTSNPN and CDR2 as SVGIG (reference sequence). V dropped 1 base and J dropped 6 bases, with 10 bases sitting between them. The CDR3 DNA sequence: TGTGCCTGGAGTGCCAGAAGACCCGAGCAGTACTTC. This encodes CAWSARRPEQYF.

The chain recombines TRBV19 with TRBJ2-7, with D uncertain. CDR1 and CDR2 from the germline V gene are LNHDA and SQIVND (reference sequence). V dropped 5 bases and J dropped 5 bases, with 13 bases sitting between them. The CDR3 is made up of 13 amino acids. In DNA form, the CDR3 reads TGTGCCAGTAGTCCTAATAGCATTAACGAGCAGTACTTC. This translates into CASSPNSINEQYF.

J is TRBJ2-7 and V is TRBV11-2; the D gene is possibly TRBD1 (5 bases). CDR3 length: 13 amino acids. Germline CDR1 and CDR2: SGHAT and FQNNGV. With 4 bases removed from V and 4 bases from J, the gap between germline ends came to 11 bases. CDR3 region: CASSSTDSYEQYF. CDR3 DNA: TGTGCCAGCAGCTCGACCGACAGTTACGAGCAGTACTTC.

The chain uses TRBV28 and TRBJ2-7; D is perhaps TRBD2 (7 bases). This CDR3 comprises 14 residues. Germline CDR1 and CDR2: MDHEN and SYDVKM. The V and J ends lost 2 bases and 3 bases respectively, with 11 bases between them. The CDR3: CASSLRGGNYEQYF. The CDR3 nucleotides are TGTGCCAGCAGTTTAAGGGGGGGGAACTACGAGCAGTACTTC. The whole variable domain, remainder taken from reference TRBV28 and TRBJ2-7, is DVKVTQSSRYLVKRTGEKVFLECVQDMDHENMFWYRQDPGLGLRLIYFSYDVKMKEKGDIPEGYSVSREKKERFSLILESASTNQTSMYLCASSLRGGNYEQYFGPGTRLTVT.